The clone carrying this T cell receptor beta chain showed up just a few times. The target antigen is unknown. This specimen comes from a study of T cell repertoires in cytomegalovirus infection. Study-wide background: Public signatures in TCR beta pointed to CMV infection and matching HLA type. General study results and limits: Totalled public TCR beta family frequency picked out people who carried CMV plus the relevant HLA. HLA-C-restricted TCR beta clonotypes specific for CMV led the ex vivo response.

TCRdb re-analysed the reads in MiXCR, keeping a single row per CDR3 protein. The sample shows some 270,000 distinct CDR3 sequences, 15% to 20% of them seen only once. The CDR3 contains 17 residues. The V end lost 3 bases, the J end lost 0 bases, and 12 bases lay between the germline ends. The sequence derives from a human donor in good health (CMV status not recorded). Some clones in this sample may be carry-over from other donors' samples. The specimen sequenced was CD8+ T cells from PBMCs. The chain carries TRBV12-3 or TRBV12-4 and TRBJ2-6; TRBD1 or TRBD2 may be the D gene (5 bases each). The chain's CDR3 is CASSLGVTDSGANVLTF. CDR3 DNA sequence: TGTGCCAGCAGTTTGGGGGTGACAGACTCTGGGGCCAACGTCCTGACTTTC.